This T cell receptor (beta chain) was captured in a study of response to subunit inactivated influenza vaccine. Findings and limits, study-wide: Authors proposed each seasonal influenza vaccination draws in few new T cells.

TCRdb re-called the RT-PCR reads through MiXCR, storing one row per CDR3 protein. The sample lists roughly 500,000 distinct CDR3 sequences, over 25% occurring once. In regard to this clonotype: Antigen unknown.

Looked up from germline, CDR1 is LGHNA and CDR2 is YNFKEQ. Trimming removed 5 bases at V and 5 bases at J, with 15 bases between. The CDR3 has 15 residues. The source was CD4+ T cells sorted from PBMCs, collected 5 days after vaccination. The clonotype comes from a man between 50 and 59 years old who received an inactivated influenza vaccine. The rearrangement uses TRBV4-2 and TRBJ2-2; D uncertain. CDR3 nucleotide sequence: TGTGCCAGCAGCACGTCAGGATTCCTGACCGGGGAGCTGTTTTTT. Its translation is CASSTSGFLTGELFF.